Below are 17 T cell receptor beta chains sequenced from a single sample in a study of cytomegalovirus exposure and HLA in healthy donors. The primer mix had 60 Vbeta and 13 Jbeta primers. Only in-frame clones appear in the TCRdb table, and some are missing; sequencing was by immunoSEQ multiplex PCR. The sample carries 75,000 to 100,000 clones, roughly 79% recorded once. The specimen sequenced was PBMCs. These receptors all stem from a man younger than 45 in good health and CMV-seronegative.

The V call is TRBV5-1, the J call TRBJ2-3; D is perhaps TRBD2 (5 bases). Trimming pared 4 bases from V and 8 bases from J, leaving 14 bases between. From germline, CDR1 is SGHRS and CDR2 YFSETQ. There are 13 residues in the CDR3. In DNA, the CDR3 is TGCGCCAGCAGCGCTGCCCTGGGAGTTACGCAGTATTTT. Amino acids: CASSAALGVTQYF.

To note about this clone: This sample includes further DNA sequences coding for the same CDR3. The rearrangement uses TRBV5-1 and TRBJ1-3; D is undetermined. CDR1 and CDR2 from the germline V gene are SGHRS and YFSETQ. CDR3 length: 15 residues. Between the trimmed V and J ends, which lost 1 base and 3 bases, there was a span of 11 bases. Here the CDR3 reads CASSLSPFRGNTIYF. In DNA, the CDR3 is TGCGCCAGCAGCTTGTCCCCCTTTCGTGGAAACACCATATATTTT.

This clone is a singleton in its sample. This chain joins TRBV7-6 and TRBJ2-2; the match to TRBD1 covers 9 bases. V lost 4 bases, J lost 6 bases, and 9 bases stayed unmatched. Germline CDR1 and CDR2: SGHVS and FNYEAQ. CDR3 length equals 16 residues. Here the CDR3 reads CASSWAGTGLPGELFF. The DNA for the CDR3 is TGTGCCAGCAGCTGGGCCGGGACAGGGTTACCCGGGGAGCTGTTTTTT.

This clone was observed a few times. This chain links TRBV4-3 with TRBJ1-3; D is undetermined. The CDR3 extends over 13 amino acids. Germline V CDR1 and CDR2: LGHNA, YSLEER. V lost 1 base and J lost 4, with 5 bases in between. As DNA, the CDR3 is TGCGCCAGCAGCCAAGGGGAGGGAAACACCATATATTTT. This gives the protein CASSQGEGNTIYF.

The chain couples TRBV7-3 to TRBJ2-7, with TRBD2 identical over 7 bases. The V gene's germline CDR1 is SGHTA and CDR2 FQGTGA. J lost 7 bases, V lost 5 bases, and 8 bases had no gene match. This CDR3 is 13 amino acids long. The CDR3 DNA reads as TGTGCCAGCAGCATCGCCAGGGAGGGGGAGCAGTACTTC. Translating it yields CASSIAREGEQYF.

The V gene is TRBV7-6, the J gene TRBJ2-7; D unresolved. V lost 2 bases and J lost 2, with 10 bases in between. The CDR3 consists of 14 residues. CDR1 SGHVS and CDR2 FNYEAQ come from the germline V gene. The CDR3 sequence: CASSLSPGTYEQYF. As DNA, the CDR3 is TGTGCCAGCAGCTTATCTCCGGGTACCTACGAGCAGTACTTC. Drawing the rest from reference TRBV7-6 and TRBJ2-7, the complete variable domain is GAGVSQSPRYKVTKRGQDVALRCDPISGHVSLYWYRQALGQGPEFLTYFNYEAQQDKSGLPNDRFSAERPEGSISTLTIQRTEQRDSAMYRCASSLSPGTYEQYFGPGTRLTVT.

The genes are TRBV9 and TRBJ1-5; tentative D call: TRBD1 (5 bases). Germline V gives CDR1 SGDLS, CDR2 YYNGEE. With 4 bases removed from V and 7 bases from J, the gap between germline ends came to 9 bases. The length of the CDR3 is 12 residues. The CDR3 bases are TGTGCCAGCAGCCGCGGGGGGCAGCCCCAGCATTTT. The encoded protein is CASSRGGQPQHF.

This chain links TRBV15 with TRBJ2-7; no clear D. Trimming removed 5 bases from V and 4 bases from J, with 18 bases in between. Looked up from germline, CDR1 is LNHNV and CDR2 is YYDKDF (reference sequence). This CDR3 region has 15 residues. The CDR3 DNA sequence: TGTGCCACCAGCCAAACACGGAGTCAACTTTACGAGCAGTACTTC. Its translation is CATSQTRSQLYEQYF. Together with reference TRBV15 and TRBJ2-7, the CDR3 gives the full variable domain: DAMVIQNPRYQVTQFGKPVTLSCSQTLNHNVMYWYQQKSSQAPKLLFHYYDKDFNNEADTPDNFQSRRPNTSFCFLDIRSPGLGDTAMYLCATSQTRSQLYEQYFGPGTRLTVT.

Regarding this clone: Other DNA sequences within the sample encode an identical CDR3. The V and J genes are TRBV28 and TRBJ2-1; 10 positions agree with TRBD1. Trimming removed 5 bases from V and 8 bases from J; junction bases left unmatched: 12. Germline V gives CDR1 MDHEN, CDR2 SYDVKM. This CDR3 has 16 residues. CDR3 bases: TGTGCCAGCAGTCTACCCGGGACAGGGGCTAGAGATGAGCAGTTCTTC. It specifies CASSLPGTGARDEQFF. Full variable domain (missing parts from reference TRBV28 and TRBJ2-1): DVKVTQSSRYLVKRTGEKVFLECVQDMDHENMFWYRQDPGLGLRLIYFSYDVKMKEKGDIPEGYSVSREKKERFSLILESASTNQTSMYLCASSLPGTGARDEQFFGPGTRLTVL.

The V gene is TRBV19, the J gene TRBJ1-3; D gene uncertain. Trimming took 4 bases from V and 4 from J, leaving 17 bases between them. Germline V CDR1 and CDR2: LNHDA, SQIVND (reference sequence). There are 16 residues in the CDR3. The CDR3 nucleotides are TGTGCCAGTAGTACCTCGCTATTTGTGCCGGGAAACACCATATATTTT. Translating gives CASSTSLFVPGNTIYF.

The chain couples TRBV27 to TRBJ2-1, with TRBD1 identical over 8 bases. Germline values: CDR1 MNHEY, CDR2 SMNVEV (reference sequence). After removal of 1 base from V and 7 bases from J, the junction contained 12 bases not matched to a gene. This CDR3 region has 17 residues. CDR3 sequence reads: CASSLWAGQGAVNEQFF. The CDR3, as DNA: TGTGCCAGCAGTTTATGGGCGGGGCAGGGGGCTGTGAATGAGCAGTTCTTC.

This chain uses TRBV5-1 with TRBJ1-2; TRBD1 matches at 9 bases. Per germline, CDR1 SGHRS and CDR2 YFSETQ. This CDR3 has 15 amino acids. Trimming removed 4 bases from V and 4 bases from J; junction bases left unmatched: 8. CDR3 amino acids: CASSPRTGVGYGYTF. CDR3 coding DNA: TGCGCCAGCAGCCCCCGGACAGGGGTCGGCTATGGCTACACCTTC.

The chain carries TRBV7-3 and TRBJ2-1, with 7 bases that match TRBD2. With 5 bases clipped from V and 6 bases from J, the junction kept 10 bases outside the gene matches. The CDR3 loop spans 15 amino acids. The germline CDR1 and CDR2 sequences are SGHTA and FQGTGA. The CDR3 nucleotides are TGTGCCAGCAGCCCAAAGGCTAGCGGAGCCAATGAGCAGTTCTTC. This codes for CASSPKASGANEQFF.

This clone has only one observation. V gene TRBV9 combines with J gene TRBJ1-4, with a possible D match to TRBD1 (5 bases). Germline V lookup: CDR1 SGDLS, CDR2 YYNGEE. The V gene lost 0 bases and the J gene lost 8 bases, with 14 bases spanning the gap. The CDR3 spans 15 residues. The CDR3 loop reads CASSVEDIPAEKLFF. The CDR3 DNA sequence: TGTGCCAGCAGCGTAGAGGACATACCTGCGGAAAAACTGTTTTTT.

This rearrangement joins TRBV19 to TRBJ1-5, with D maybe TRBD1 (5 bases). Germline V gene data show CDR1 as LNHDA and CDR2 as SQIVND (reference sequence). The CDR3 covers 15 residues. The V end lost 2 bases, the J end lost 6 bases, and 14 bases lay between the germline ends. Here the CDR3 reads CASSIQGHSFQPQHF. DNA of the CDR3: TGTGCCAGTAGTATACAGGGCCATTCCTTTCAGCCCCAGCATTTT. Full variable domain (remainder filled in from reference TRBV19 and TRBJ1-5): DGGITQSPKYLFRKEGQNVTLSCEQNLNHDAMYWYRQDPGQGLRLIYYSQIVNDFQKGDIAEGYSVSREKKESFPLTVTSAQKNPTAFYLCASSIQGHSFQPQHFGDGTRLSIL.

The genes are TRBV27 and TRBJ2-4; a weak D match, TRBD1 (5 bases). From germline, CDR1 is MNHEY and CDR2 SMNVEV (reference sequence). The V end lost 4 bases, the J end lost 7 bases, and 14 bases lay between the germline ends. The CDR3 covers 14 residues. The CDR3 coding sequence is TGTGCCAGCAGTTCCGACAGTTCAGGGAACATTCAGTACTTC. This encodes CASSSDSSGNIQYF.

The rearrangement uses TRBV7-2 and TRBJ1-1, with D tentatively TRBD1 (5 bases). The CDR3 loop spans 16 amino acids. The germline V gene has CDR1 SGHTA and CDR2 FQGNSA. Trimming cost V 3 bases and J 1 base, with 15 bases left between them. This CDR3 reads CASSFTRGTRNTEAFF. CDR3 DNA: TGTGCCAGCAGCTTCACCCGGGGGACTAGGAACACTGAAGCTTTCTTT.